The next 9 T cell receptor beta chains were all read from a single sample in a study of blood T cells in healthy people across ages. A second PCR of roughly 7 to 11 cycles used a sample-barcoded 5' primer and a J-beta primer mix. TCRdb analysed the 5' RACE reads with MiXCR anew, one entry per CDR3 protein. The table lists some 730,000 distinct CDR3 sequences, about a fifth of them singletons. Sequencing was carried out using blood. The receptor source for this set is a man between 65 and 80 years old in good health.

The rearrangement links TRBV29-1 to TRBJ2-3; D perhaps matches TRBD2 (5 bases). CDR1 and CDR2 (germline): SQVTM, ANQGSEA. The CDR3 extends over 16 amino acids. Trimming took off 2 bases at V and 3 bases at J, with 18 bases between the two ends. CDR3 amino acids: CSVETLEAVETDTQYF. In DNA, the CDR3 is TGCAGCGTTGAAACGTTGGAGGCCGTCGAGACAGATACGCAGTATTTT.

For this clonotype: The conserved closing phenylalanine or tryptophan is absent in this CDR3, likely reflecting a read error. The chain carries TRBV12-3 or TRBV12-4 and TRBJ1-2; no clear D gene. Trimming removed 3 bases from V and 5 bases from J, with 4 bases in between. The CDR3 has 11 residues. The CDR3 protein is CASSFGYGYTL. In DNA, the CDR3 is TGTGCCAGCAGTTTCGGGTATGGCTACACCCTC.

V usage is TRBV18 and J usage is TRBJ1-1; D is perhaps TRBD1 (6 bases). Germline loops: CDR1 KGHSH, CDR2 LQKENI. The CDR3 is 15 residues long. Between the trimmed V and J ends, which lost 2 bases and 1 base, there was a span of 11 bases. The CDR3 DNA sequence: TGTGCCAGCTCACCATGGGGGCTGGGGAACACTGAAGCTTTCTTT. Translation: CASSPWGLGNTEAFF.

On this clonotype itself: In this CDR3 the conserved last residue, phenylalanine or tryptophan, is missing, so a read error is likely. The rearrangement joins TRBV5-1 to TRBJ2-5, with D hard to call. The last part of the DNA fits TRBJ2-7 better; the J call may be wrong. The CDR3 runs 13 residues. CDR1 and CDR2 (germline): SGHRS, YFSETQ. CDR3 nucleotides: TGCGCCAGCAGCTTGGCGTCGGCTTCCGAGCAGTACCTC. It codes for CASSLASASEQYL.

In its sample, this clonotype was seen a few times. The CDR3, as DNA: TGTGCCAGTAGTGTGTCCGTTCAAAGCTCCTACGAGCAGTACGTC. This codes for CASSVSVQSSYEQYV. This chain joins TRBV19 and TRBJ2-7; no firm D call. The CDR3 length is 15 residues. CDR1 is LNHDA and CDR2 is SQIVND in the germline V gene (reference sequence). The V and J ends lost 5 bases and 0 bases respectively, with 14 bases between them.

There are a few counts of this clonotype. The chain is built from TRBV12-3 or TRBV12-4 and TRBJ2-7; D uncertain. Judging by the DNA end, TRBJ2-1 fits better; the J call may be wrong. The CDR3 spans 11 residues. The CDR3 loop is CASSLFGEQFF. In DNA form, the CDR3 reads TGTGCCAGCAGCCTGTTTGGCGAGCAGTTCTTC.

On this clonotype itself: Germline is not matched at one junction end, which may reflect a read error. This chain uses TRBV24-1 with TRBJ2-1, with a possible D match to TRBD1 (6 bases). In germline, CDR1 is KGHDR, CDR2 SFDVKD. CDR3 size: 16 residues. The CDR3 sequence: CATSAIGDKVNNGQFF. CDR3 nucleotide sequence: TGTGCCACCAGTGCAATCGGGGACAAGGTTAACAATGGGCAGTTCTTC.

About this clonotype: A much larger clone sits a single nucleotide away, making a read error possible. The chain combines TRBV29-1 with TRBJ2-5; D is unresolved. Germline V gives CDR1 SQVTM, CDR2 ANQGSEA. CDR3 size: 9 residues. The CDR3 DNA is TGCAGCGCAACAGAGACCCAGTGCTTC. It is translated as CSATETQCF.

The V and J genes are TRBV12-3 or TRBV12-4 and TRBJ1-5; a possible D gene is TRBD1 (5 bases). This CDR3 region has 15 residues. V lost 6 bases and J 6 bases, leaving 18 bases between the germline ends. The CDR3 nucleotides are TGTGCCAGCAGGAGGGGAGGTAGCGGTGGTCAGCCCCAGCATTTT. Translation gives CASRRGGSGGQPQHF.